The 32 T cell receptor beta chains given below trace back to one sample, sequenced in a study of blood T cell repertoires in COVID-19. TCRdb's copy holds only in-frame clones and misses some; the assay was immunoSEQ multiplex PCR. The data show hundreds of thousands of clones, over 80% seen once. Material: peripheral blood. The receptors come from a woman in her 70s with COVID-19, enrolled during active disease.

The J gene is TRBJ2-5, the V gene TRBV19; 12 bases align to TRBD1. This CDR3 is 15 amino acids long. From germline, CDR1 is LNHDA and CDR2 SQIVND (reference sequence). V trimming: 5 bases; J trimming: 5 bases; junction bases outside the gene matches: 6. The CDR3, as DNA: TGTGCCAGTAGTCCGGGACAGGGGGCAGGGGAGACCCAGTACTTC. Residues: CASSPGQGAGETQYF. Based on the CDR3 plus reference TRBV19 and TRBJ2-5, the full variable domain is DGGITQSPKYLFRKEGQNVTLSCEQNLNHDAMYWYRQDPGQGLRLIYYSQIVNDFQKGDIAEGYSVSREKKESFPLTVTSAQKNPTAFYLCASSPGQGAGETQYFGPGTRLLVL.

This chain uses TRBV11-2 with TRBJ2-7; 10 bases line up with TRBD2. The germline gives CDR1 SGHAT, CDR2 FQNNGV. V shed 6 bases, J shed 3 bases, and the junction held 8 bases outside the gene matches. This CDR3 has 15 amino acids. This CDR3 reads CASRPGLAEHYEQYF. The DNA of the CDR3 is TGTGCCAGCAGACCCGGACTAGCGGAACACTACGAGCAGTACTTC.

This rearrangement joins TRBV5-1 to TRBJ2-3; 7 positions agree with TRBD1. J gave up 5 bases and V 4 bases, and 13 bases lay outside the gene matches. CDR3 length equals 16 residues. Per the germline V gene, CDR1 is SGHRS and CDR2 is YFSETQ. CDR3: CASSPTPQGTGDTQYF. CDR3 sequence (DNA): TGCGCCAGCAGCCCGACACCACAGGGGACGGGAGATACGCAGTATTTT.

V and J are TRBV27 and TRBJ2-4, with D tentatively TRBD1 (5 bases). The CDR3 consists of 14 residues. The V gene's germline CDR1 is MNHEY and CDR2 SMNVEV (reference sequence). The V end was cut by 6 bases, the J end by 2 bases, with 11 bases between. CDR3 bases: TGTGCCAGCAGACAAGCAGGGACCAAAAACATTCAGTACTTC. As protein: CASRQAGTKNIQYF.

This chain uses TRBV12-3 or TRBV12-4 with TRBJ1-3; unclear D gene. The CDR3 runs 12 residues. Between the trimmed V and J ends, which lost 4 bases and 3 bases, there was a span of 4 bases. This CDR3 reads CASSSFGNTIYF. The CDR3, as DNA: TGTGCCAGCAGTTCTTTTGGAAACACCATATATTTT.

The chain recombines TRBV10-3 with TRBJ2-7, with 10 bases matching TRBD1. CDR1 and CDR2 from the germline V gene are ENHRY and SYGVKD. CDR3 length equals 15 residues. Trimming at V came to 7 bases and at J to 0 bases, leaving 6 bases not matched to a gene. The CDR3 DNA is TGTGCCATCACGGGGGGGACAGGGGCCTCCTACGAGCAGTACTTC. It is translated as CAITGGTGASYEQYF.

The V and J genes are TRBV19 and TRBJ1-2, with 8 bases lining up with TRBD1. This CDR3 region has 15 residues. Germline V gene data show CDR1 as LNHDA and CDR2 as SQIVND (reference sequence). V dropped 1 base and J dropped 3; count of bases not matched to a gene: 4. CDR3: CASSIAPGQDYGYTF. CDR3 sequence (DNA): TGTGCCAGTAGTATAGCGCCGGGACAGGACTATGGCTACACCTTC. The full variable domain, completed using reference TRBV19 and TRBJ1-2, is DGGITQSPKYLFRKEGQNVTLSCEQNLNHDAMYWYRQDPGQGLRLIYYSQIVNDFQKGDIAEGYSVSREKKESFPLTVTSAQKNPTAFYLCASSIAPGQDYGYTFGSGTRLTVV.

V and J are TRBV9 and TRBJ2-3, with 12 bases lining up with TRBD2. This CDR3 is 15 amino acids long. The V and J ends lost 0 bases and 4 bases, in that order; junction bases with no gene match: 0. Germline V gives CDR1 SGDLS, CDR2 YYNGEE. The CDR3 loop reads CASSVGTSGADTQYF. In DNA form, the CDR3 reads TGTGCCAGCAGCGTAGGGACTAGCGGGGCAGATACGCAGTATTTT.

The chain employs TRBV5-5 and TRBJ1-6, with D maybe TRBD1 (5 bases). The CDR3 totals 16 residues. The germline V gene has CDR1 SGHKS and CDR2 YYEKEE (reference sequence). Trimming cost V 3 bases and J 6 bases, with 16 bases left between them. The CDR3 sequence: CASSSMRGGSNSPLHF. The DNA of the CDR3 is TGTGCCAGCAGCTCGATGCGCGGGGGGAGTAATTCACCCCTCCACTTT.

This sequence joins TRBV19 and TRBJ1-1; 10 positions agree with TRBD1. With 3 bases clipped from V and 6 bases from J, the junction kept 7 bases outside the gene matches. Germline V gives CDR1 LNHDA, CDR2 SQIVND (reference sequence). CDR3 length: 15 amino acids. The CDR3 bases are TGTGCCAGTAGTATTAAGGACAGGGGGGTCGCTGAAGCTTTCTTT. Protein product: CASSIKDRGVAEAFF.

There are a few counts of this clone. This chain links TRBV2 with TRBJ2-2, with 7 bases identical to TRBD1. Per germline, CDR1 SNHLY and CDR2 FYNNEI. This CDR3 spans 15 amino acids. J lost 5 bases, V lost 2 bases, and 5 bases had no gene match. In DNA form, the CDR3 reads TGTGCCAGCAGTGAACGGACAGGAGGTACCGGGGAGCTGTTTTTT. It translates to CASSERTGGTGELFF.

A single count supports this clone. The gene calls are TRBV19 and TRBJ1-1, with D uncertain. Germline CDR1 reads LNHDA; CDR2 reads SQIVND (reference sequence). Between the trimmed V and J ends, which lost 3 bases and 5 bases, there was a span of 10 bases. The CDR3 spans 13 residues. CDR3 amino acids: CASSIRHNTEAFF. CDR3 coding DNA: TGTGCCAGTAGTATTAGACACAATACTGAAGCTTTCTTT.

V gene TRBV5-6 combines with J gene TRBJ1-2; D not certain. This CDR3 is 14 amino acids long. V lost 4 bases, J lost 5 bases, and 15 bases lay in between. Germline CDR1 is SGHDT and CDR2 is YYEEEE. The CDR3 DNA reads TGTGCCAGCAGCCCCGGGAGGGCTTGGTATGGCTACACCTTC. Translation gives CASSPGRAWYGYTF.

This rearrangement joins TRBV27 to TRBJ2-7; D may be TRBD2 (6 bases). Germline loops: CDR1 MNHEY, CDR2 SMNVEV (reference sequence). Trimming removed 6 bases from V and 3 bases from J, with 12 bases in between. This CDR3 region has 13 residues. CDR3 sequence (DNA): TGTGCCAGCAGGTGGAGGGGTAACTACGAGCAGTACTTC. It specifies CASRWRGNYEQYF.

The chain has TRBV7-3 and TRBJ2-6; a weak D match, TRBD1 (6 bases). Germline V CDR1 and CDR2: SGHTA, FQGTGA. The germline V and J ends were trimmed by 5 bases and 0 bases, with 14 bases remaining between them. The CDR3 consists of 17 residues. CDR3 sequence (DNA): TGTGCCAGCAGCATGAGGACAGTAGTCTCTGGGGCCAACGTCCTGACTTTC. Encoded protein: CASSMRTVVSGANVLTF.

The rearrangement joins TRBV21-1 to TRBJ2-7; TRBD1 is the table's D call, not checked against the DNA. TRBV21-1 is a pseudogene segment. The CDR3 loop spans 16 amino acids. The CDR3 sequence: CASSNNGQPFSSEQYF. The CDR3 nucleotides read TGTGCCAGCAGCAATAATGGACAGCCGTTTAGTAGCGAGCAGTACTTC.

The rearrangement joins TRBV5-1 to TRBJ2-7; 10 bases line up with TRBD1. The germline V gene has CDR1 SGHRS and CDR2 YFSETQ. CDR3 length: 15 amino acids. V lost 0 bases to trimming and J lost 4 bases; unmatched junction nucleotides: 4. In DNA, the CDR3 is TGCGCCAGCAGCTTGGGACAGGGGGCGCGTTACGAGCAGTACTTC. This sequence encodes CASSLGQGARYEQYF. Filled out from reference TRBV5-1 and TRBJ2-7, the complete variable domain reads KAGVTQTPRYLIKTRGQQVTLSCSPISGHRSVSWYQQTPGQGLQFLFEYFSETQRNKGNFPGRFSGRQFSNSRSEMNVSTLELGDSALYLCASSLGQGARYEQYFGPGTRLTVT.

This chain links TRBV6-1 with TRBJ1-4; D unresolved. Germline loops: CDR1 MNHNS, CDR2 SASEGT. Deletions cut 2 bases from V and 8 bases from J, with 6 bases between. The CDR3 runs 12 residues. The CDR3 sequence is CASSETREKLFF. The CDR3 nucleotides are TGTGCCAGCAGTGAAACGCGGGAAAAACTGTTTTTT.

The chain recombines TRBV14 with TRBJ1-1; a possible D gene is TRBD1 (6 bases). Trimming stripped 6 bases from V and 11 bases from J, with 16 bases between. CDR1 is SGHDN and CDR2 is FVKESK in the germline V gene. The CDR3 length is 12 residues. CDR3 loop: CASSPGALGAFF. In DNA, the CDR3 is TGTGCCAGCAGTCCAGGGGCCCTTGGTGCTTTCTTT.

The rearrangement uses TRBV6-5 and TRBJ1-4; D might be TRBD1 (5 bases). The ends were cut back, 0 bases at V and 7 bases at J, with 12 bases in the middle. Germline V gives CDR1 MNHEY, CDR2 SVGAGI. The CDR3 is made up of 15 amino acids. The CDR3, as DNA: TGTGCCAGCAGTTACTCGGGGCAGGGTGGTGAAAAACTGTTTTTT. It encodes CASSYSGQGGEKLFF.

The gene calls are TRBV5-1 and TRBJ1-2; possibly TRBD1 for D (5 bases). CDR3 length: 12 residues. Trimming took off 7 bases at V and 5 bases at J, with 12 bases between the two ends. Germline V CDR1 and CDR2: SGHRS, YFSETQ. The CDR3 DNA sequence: TGCGCCAGCTCGACAGCCAATTATGGCTACACCTTC. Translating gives CASSTANYGYTF.

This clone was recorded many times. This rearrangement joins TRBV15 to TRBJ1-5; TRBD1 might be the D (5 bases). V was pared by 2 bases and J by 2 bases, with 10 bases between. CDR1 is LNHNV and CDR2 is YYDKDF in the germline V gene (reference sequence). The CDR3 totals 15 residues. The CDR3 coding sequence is TGTGCCACCAGCAGAAAGACAGATGGCAATCAGCCCCAGCATTTT. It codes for CATSRKTDGNQPQHF.

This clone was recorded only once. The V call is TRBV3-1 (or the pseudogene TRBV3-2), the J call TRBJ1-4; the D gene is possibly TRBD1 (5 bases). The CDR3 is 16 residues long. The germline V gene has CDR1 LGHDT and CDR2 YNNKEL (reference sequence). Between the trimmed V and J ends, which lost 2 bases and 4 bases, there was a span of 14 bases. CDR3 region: CASSQLTASFNEKLFF. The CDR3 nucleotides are TGTGCCAGCAGCCAACTGACAGCCAGTTTTAATGAAAAACTGTTTTTT.

As DNA, the CDR3 is TGCGCCAGCAGCCAAGATAGGCAGGGGGGTGGAAACACCATATATTTT. Amino acids: CASSQDRQGGGNTIYF. The rearrangement links TRBV4-1 to TRBJ1-3, with 7 bases lining up with TRBD1. The CDR3 totals 16 residues. From germline, CDR1 is MGHRA and CDR2 YSYEKL. Trimming at V came to 0 bases and at J to 3 bases, leaving 5 bases not matched to a gene.

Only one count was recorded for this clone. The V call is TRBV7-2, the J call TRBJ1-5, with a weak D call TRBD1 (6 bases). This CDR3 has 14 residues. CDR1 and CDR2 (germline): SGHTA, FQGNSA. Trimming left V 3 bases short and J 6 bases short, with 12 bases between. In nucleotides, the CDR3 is TGTGCCAGCAGCTTGGGGGGGGCTGTTCAGCCCCAGCATTTT. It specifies CASSLGGAVQPQHF.

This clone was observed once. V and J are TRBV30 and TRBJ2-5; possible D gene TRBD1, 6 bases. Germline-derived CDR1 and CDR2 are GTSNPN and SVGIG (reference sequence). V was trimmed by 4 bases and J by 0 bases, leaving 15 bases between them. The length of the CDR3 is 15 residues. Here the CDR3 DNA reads TGTGCCTGGACTCCCGGACAGCCGTACCAAGAGACCCAGTACTTC. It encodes CAWTPGQPYQETQYF. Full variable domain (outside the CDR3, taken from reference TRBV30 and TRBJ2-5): SQTIHQWPATLVQPVGSPLSLECTVEGTSNPNLYWYRQAAGRGLQLLFYSVGIGQISSEVPQNLSASRPQDRQFILSSKKLLLSDSGFYLCAWTPGQPYQETQYFGPGTRLLVL.

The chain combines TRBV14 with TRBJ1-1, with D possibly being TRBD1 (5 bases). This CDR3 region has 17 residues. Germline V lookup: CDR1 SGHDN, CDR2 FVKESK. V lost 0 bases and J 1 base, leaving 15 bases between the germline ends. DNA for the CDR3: TGTGCCAGCAGCCAAGAGCGGACAAGAACACCGAACACTGAAGCTTTCTTT. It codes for CASSQERTRTPNTEAFF. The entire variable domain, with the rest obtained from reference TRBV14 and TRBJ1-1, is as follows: EAGVTQFPSHSVIEKGQTVTLRCDPISGHDNLYWYRRVMGKEIKFLLHFVKESKQDESGMPNNRFLAERTGGTYSTLKVQPAELEDSGVYFCASSQERTRTPNTEAFFGQGTRLTVV.

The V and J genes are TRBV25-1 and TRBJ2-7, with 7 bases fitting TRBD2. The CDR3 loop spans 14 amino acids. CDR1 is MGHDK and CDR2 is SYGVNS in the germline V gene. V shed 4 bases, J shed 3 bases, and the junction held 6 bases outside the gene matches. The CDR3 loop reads CASSGGTSDYEQYF. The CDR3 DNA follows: TGTGCCAGCAGTGGAGGTACTAGCGACTACGAGCAGTACTTC.

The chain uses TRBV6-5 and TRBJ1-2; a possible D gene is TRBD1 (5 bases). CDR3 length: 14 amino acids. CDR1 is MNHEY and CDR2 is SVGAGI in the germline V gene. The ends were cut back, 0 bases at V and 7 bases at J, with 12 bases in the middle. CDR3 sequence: CASSYSRQYGGYTF. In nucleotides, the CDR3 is TGTGCCAGCAGTTACTCGAGACAGTACGGTGGCTACACCTTC.

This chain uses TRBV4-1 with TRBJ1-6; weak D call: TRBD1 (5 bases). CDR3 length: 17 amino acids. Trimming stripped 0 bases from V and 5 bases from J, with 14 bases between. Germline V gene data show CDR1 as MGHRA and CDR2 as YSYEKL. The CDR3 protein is CASSQDPAGHNNSPLHF. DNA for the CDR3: TGCGCCAGCAGCCAAGATCCCGCAGGGCACAATAATTCACCCCTCCACTTT.

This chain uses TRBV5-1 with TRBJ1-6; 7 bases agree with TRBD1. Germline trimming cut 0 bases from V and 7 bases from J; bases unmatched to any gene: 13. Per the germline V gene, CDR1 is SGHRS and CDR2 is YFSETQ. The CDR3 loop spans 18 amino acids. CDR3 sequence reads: CASSLAETTGFSNSPLHF. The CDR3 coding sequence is TGCGCCAGCAGCTTGGCCGAGACGACAGGGTTTAGCAATTCACCCCTCCACTTT.

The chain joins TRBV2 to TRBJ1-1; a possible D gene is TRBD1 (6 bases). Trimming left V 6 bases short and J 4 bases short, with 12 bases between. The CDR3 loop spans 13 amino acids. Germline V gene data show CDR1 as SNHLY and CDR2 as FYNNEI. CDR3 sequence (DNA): TGTGCCAGCAGCAGGGGTGGGAGCACTGAAGCTTTCTTT. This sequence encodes CASSRGGSTEAFF. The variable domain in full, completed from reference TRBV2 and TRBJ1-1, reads EPEVTQTPSHQVTQMGQEVILRCVPISNHLYFYWYRQILGQKVEFLVSFYNNEISEKSEIFDDQFSVERPDGSNFTLKIRSTKLEDSAMYFCASSRGGSTEAFFGQGTRLTVV.